Listed below are T cell receptor beta chains from one sample, sequenced in a study of blood T cell repertoires in COVID-19. Clones were read by immunoSEQ multiplex PCR, and TCRdb kept only the in-frame ones, dropping some. Among about 280,000 clones listed, 70% to 90% were seen once. The sample comprised PBMCs or T cells enriched from blood (not recorded which). The receptors come from a woman aged 25 to 45 who had recovered from COVID-19. Both conserved end residues are part of each CDR3. The D gene is left open where the match is weak. Some rows have no size entry. The others give once, few or many, or a class for an expanded clone.

V gene: TRBV5-6; D gene: .; clone size: once; J gene: TRBJ1-1; CDR3 protein: CASSLVTGNTEAFF; CDR3 DNA: TGTGCCAGCAGCTTGGTGACGGGGAACACTGAAGCTTTCTTT
V gene: TRBV28; D gene: TRBD1; clone size: once; J gene: TRBJ1-5; CDR3 protein: CASSPQGGFRPQHF; CDR3 DNA: TGTGCCAGCAGCCCACAGGGGGGGTTTAGGCCCCAGCATTTT
V gene: TRBV27; D gene: .; clone size: .; J gene: TRBJ2-7; CDR3 protein: CASSYSTGHSYEQYF; CDR3 DNA: TGTGCCAGCAGTTATAGTACGGGACATAGCTACGAGCAGTACTTC
V gene: TRBV7-3; D gene: TRBD1; clone size: .; J gene: TRBJ2-7; CDR3 protein: CAGSLRTGLEQYF; CDR3 DNA: TGTGCCGGCAGCTTACGGACAGGGCTCGAGCAGTACTTC
V gene: TRBV6-1; D gene: .; clone size: .; J gene: TRBJ1-5; CDR3 protein: CASSEAGGLSNQPQHF; CDR3 DNA: TGTGCCAGCAGTGAAGCGGGGGGGTTGAGCAATCAGCCCCAGCATTTT
V gene: TRBV28; D gene: .; clone size: .; J gene: TRBJ1-1; CDR3 protein: CASTRAGKTEAFF; CDR3 DNA: TGTGCCAGCACCCGGGCAGGGAAGACTGAAGCTTTCTTT
V gene: TRBV24-1; D gene: TRBD1; clone size: .; J gene: TRBJ2-1; CDR3 protein: CATSDPTSGGWYNEQFF; CDR3 DNA: TGTGCCACCAGTGATCCAACTTCAGGGGGCTGGTACAATGAGCAGTTCTTC
V gene: TRBV11-3; D gene: .; clone size: .; J gene: TRBJ1-1; CDR3 protein: CASSLGAVMNTEAFF; CDR3 DNA: TGTGCCAGCAGCTTAGGGGCCGTAATGAACACTGAAGCTTTCTTT
V gene: TRBV14; D gene: .; clone size: .; J gene: TRBJ1-6; CDR3 protein: CASSASAMRSPLHF; CDR3 DNA: TGTGCCAGCAGCGCCAGCGCAATGCGGTCACCCCTCCACTTT
V gene: TRBV5-5; D gene: TRBD2; clone size: few; J gene: TRBJ2-1; CDR3 protein: CASSLFSGGSNEQFF; CDR3 DNA: TGTGCCAGCAGCTTGTTCTCGGGGGGGTCCAATGAGCAGTTCTTC
V gene: TRBV4-2; D gene: .; clone size: .; J gene: TRBJ1-2; CDR3 protein: CASSQDLRGYTF; CDR3 DNA: TGTGCCAGCAGCCAAGATTTGAGGGGCTACACCTTC
V gene: TRBV4-3; D gene: TRBD1; clone size: .; J gene: TRBJ1-2; CDR3 protein: CASSHVRDRGFYGYTF; CDR3 DNA: TGCGCCAGCAGCCACGTCCGGGACAGAGGATTCTATGGCTACACCTTC
V gene: TRBV2; D gene: TRBD1; clone size: once; J gene: TRBJ2-1; CDR3 protein: CASIEGDRYNEQFF; CDR3 DNA: TGTGCCAGCATAGAAGGGGACAGGTACAATGAGCAGTTCTTC
V gene: TRBV14; D gene: .; clone size: .; J gene: TRBJ1-2; CDR3 protein: CASSQGGDPNYGYTF; CDR3 DNA: TGTGCCAGCAGCCAAGGGGGGGACCCTAACTATGGCTACACCTTC
V gene: TRBV24-1; D gene: .; clone size: .; J gene: TRBJ2-2; CDR3 protein: CATSDPPSGTGELFF; CDR3 DNA: TGTGCCACCAGTGACCCGCCGAGCGGCACCGGGGAGCTGTTTTTT
V gene: TRBV10-2; D gene: TRBD1; clone size: .; J gene: TRBJ1-1; CDR3 protein: CASLGGTGRNTEAFF; CDR3 DNA: TGCGCCAGCCTGGGCGGGACAGGAAGAAACACTGAAGCTTTCTTT
V gene: TRBV9; D gene: .; clone size: .; J gene: TRBJ2-7; CDR3 protein: CASSAGLPGDYEQYF; CDR3 DNA: TGTGCCAGCAGCGCTGGACTGCCGGGGGACTACGAGCAGTACTTC
V gene: TRBV18; D gene: .; clone size: .; J gene: TRBJ2-3; CDR3 protein: CASSPREVGTDTQYF; CDR3 DNA: TGTGCCAGCTCTCCCAGGGAGGTGGGCACAGATACGCAGTATTTT
V gene: TRBV5-5; D gene: .; clone size: .; J gene: TRBJ2-5; CDR3 protein: CASSLPRSLQETQYF; CDR3 DNA: TGTGCCAGCAGTTTACCCAGGTCACTCCAAGAGACCCAGTACTTC
V gene: TRBV18; D gene: .; clone size: .; J gene: TRBJ2-7; CDR3 protein: CASSPRGTARYEQYF; CDR3 DNA: TGTGCCAGCTCACCCCGGGGGACAGCGCGCTACGAGCAGTACTTC
V gene: TRBV28; D gene: .; clone size: .; J gene: TRBJ1-1; CDR3 protein: CASSPRGTEAFF; CDR3 DNA: TGTGCCAGCAGCCCCAGGGGCACTGAAGCTTTCTTT
V gene: TRBV9; D gene: .; clone size: .; J gene: TRBJ2-3; CDR3 protein: CASSGLEDTQYF; CDR3 DNA: TGTGCCAGCAGCGGACTAGAGGATACGCAGTATTTT
V gene: TRBV6-6; D gene: .; clone size: .; J gene: TRBJ1-1; CDR3 protein: CASSYSILNTEAFF; CDR3 DNA: TGTGCCAGCAGTTACAGCATCTTGAACACTGAAGCTTTCTTT
V gene: TRBV5-4; D gene: .; clone size: once; J gene: TRBJ1-1; CDR3 protein: CASSKPQGLETEAFF; CDR3 DNA: TGTGCCAGCAGCAAACCACAGGGATTGGAGACTGAAGCTTTCTTT
V gene: TRBV18; D gene: TRBD1; clone size: few; J gene: TRBJ1-6; CDR3 protein: CASSRAGTGSVRALHF; CDR3 DNA: TGTGCCAGCTCCCGAGCCGGGACAGGGAGTGTTAGAGCCCTCCACTTT
V gene: TRBV9; D gene: .; clone size: few; J gene: TRBJ2-5; CDR3 protein: CASSEGRGMTQYF; CDR3 DNA: TGTGCCAGCAGCGAGGGCAGGGGCATGACCCAGTACTTC
V gene: TRBV4-3; D gene: TRBD2; clone size: .; J gene: TRBJ2-2; CDR3 protein: CASSHRGGLYTGELFF; CDR3 DNA: TGCGCCAGCAGCCACCGCGGGGGTTTGTACACCGGGGAGCTGTTTTTT
V gene: TRBV28; D gene: TRBD1; clone size: once; J gene: TRBJ1-4; CDR3 protein: CASSFMQGANEKLFF; CDR3 DNA: TGTGCCAGCAGTTTCATGCAGGGGGCGAATGAAAAACTGTTTTTT
V gene: TRBV19; D gene: TRBD2; clone size: .; J gene: TRBJ2-1; CDR3 protein: CASSISGLAVYNEQFF; CDR3 DNA: TGTGCCAGTAGTATATCGGGACTAGCGGTCTACAATGAGCAGTTCTTC
V gene: TRBV19; D gene: .; clone size: once; J gene: TRBJ2-2; CDR3 protein: CASSIGGDTGELFF; CDR3 DNA: TGTGCCAGTAGTATAGGCGGAGACACCGGGGAGCTGTTTTTT
V gene: TRBV12-3/TRBV12-4; D gene: .; clone size: .; J gene: TRBJ2-3; CDR3 protein: CASSLYPDTQYF; CDR3 DNA: TGTGCCAGCAGCCTATATCCAGATACGCAGTATTTT
V gene: TRBV27; D gene: TRBD2; clone size: .; J gene: TRBJ2-7; CDR3 protein: CASSPRGGRADEQYF; CDR3 DNA: TGTGCCAGCAGTCCCCGGGGCGGGAGGGCCGACGAGCAGTACTTC
V gene: TRBV5-1; D gene: .; clone size: once; J gene: TRBJ2-7; CDR3 protein: CASSPGLYEQYF; CDR3 DNA: TGCGCCAGCAGCCCGGGACTCTACGAGCAGTACTTC
V gene: TRBV27; D gene: .; clone size: .; J gene: TRBJ1-4; CDR3 protein: CASRPTRGTNEKLFF; CDR3 DNA: TGTGCCAGCCGCCCTACGAGAGGAACTAATGAAAAACTGTTTTTT
V gene: TRBV6-4; D gene: .; clone size: .; J gene: TRBJ1-5; CDR3 protein: CASSAPQGRSNQPQHF; CDR3 DNA: TGTGCCAGCAGTGCCCCCCAGGGAAGAAGCAATCAGCCCCAGCATTTT
V gene: TRBV11-3; D gene: TRBD2; clone size: .; J gene: TRBJ2-3; CDR3 protein: CASSSGRGGADTQYF; CDR3 DNA: TGTGCCAGCAGCTCGGGGCGCGGGGGGGCAGATACGCAGTATTTT
V gene: TRBV18; D gene: TRBD1; clone size: few; J gene: TRBJ1-1; CDR3 protein: CASSTGAEAFF; CDR3 DNA: TGTGCCAGCTCCACAGGGGCTGAAGCTTTCTTT
V gene: TRBV5-1; D gene: TRBD1; clone size: once; J gene: TRBJ2-1; CDR3 protein: CASSLVGQGPDEQFF; CDR3 DNA: TGCGCCAGCAGCTTGGTGGGACAGGGGCCCGATGAGCAGTTCTTC
V gene: TRBV6-2/TRBV6-3; D gene: .; clone size: .; J gene: TRBJ1-5; CDR3 protein: CASSYDTWAGTPQHF; CDR3 DNA: TGTGCCAGCAGTTACGACACTTGGGCGGGTACGCCCCAGCATTTT
V gene: TRBV5-1; D gene: .; clone size: .; J gene: TRBJ2-3; CDR3 protein: CASSLTAARGTDTQYF; CDR3 DNA: TGCGCCAGCAGCTTGACTGCGGCCCGAGGCACAGATACGCAGTATTTT
V gene: TRBV9; D gene: TRBD2; clone size: .; J gene: TRBJ2-1; CDR3 protein: CASSVERASGVLNNEQFF; CDR3 DNA: TGTGCCAGCAGCGTAGAACGGGCTAGCGGAGTCTTAAACAATGAGCAGTTCTTC
V gene: TRBV19; D gene: .; clone size: .; J gene: TRBJ2-5; CDR3 protein: CASTGVPGETQYF; CDR3 DNA: TGTGCCAGTACTGGCGTCCCGGGAGAGACCCAGTACTTC
V gene: TRBV6-1; D gene: TRBD1; clone size: once; J gene: TRBJ1-4; CDR3 protein: CASSDWTGGGREKLFF; CDR3 DNA: TGTGCCAGCAGTGATTGGACAGGCGGGGGGAGGGAAAAACTGTTTTTT
V gene: TRBV7-9; D gene: .; clone size: .; J gene: TRBJ1-3; CDR3 protein: CASSQMGNTIYF; CDR3 DNA: TGTGCCAGCAGCCAGATGGGAAACACCATATATTTT
V gene: TRBV15; D gene: .; clone size: .; J gene: TRBJ1-5; CDR3 protein: CATSRDKPGVQPQHF; CDR3 DNA: TGTGCCACCAGCAGAGATAAACCCGGTGTTCAGCCCCAGCATTTT
V gene: TRBV1; D gene: .; clone size: .; J gene: TRBJ2-1; CDR3 protein: CTSSHTQAGGDEQFF; CDR3 DNA: TGCACCAGCAGCCATACCCAAGCGGGGGGGGATGAGCAGTTCTTC
V gene: TRBV24-1; D gene: .; clone size: .; J gene: TRBJ1-2; CDR3 protein: CATRPGEGENYGYTF; CDR3 DNA: TGTGCCACCAGGCCAGGTGAAGGGGAAAACTATGGCTACACCTTC
V gene: TRBV28; D gene: TRBD2; clone size: .; J gene: TRBJ2-7; CDR3 protein: CASSLLAGLAHEQYF; CDR3 DNA: TGTGCCAGCAGTCTCCTAGCGGGGCTGGCCCACGAGCAGTACTTC
V gene: TRBV5-5; D gene: .; clone size: .; J gene: TRBJ1-4; CDR3 protein: CASSLRVLAGGGKLFF; CDR3 DNA: TGTGCCAGCAGCTTGAGGGTATTGGCCGGCGGGGGGAAACTGTTTTTT
V gene: TRBV27; D gene: TRBD2; clone size: once; J gene: TRBJ2-7; CDR3 protein: CASSLRGLVSTYEQYF; CDR3 DNA: TGTGCCAGCAGTTTAAGGGGACTAGTTTCGACCTACGAGCAGTACTTC
V gene: TRBV7-2; D gene: .; clone size: .; J gene: TRBJ2-7; CDR3 protein: CASSFHGPYEQYF; CDR3 DNA: TGTGCCAGCAGCTTTCATGGCCCCTACGAGCAGTACTTC
V gene: TRBV19; D gene: TRBD2; clone size: .; J gene: TRBJ2-1; CDR3 protein: CASRIRGGRDEQFF; CDR3 DNA: TGTGCCAGTAGGATACGGGGGGGCAGGGATGAGCAGTTCTTC
V gene: TRBV29-1; D gene: TRBD2; clone size: .; J gene: TRBJ2-1; CDR3 protein: CSVPPLAGQYNEQFF; CDR3 DNA: TGCAGCGTTCCTCCTCTAGCGGGACAATACAATGAGCAGTTCTTC
V gene: TRBV10-1; D gene: .; clone size: once; J gene: TRBJ2-1; CDR3 protein: CASSEMGLRGPNEQFF; CDR3 DNA: TGCGCCAGCAGTGAAATGGGTTTGAGAGGGCCCAATGAGCAGTTCTTC
V gene: TRBV2; D gene: TRBD2; clone size: once; J gene: TRBJ2-1; CDR3 protein: CASSEKLAGGLSYNEQFF; CDR3 DNA: TGTGCCAGCAGTGAAAAGCTCGCGGGAGGCTTATCCTACAATGAGCAGTTCTTC
V gene: TRBV6-2/TRBV6-3; D gene: .; clone size: .; J gene: TRBJ1-2; CDR3 protein: CASSYEEDYGYTF; CDR3 DNA: TGTGCCAGCAGTTATGAGGAAGACTATGGCTACACCTTC
V gene: TRBV19; D gene: TRBD1; clone size: .; J gene: TRBJ1-4; CDR3 protein: CASSLDREGYEKLFF; CDR3 DNA: TGTGCCAGTAGTCTGGACAGGGAGGGGTATGAAAAACTGTTTTTT